This T cell receptor (beta chain) was captured by sequencing in a study of blood T cell repertoires in COVID-19. Sequenced by immunoSEQ multiplex PCR; TCRdb stores in-frame clones only, minus some. The sample holds about 180,000 clones, roughly 78% seen once. With 4 bases removed from V and 4 bases from J, the gap between germline ends came to 17 bases. The V gene's germline CDR1 is LGHDT and CDR2 YNNKEL (reference sequence). The length of the CDR3 is 15 residues. The receptor comes from a man between 65 and 85 years old with active or convalescent COVID-19. The sample was peripheral blood. The chain employs TRBV3-1 (or the pseudogene TRBV3-2) and TRBJ2-7, with D possibly TRBD2 on 6 matching bases. The CDR3 region is CASSRGPGVTYEQYF. The CDR3 nucleotides are TGTGCCAGCAGCCGCGGCCCGGGAGTCACTTACGAGCAGTACTTC.